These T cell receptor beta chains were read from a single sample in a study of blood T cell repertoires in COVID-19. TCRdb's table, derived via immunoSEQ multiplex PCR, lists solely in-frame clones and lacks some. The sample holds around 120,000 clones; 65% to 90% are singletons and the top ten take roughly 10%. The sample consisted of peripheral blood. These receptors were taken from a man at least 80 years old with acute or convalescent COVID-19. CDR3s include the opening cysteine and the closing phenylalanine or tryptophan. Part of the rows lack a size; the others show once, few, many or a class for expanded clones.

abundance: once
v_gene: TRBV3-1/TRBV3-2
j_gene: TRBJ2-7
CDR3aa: CASSQAPSGTSYEQYF

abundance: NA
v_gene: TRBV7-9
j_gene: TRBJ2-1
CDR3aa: CASSSPLEQFF

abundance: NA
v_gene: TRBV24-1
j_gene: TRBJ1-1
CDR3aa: CATSDTPGQGKIAEAFF

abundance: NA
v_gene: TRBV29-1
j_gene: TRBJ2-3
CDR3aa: CSVEDPGGTDTQYF

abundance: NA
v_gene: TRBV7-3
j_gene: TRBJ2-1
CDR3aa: CASSADRGAYNEQFF

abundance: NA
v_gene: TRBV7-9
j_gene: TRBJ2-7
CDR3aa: CASSPAGGGGRYEQYF

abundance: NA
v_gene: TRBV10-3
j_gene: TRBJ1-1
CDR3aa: CANPENEAFF

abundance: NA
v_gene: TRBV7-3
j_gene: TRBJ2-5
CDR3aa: CASSLRGGAQETQYF

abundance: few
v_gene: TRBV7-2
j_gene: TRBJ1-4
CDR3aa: CASSLTATNEKLFF

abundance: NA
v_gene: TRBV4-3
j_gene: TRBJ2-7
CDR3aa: CASSQDPPGQGDEQYF

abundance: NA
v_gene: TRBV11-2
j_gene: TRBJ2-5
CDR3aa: CASSLDWGVAGTQYF

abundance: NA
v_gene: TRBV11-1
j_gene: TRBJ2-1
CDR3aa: CASSLLTGDYNEQFF

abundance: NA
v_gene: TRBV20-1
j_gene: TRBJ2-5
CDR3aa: CSASVAGPETQYF

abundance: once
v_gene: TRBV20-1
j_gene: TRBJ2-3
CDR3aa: CSASTLAVFTDTQYF

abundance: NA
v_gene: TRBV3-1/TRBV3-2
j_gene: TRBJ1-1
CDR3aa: CASSQDYGRGFTEAFF

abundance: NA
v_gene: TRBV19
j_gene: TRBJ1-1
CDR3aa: CASSKTTGLSTEAFF

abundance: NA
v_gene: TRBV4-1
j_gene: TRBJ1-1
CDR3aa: CASSPSGGPNTEAFF

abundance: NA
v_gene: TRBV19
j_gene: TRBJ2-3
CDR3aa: CASSTIAGGSTDTQYF

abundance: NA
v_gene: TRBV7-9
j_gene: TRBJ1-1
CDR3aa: CASSSTTGSLAFF

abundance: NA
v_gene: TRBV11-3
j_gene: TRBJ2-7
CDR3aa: CASSVRGSGGVYEQYF

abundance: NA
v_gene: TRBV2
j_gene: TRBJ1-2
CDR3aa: CASSAGEDYGYTF

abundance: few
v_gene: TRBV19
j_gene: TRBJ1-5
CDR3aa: CASTRDRTYSGNQPQHF

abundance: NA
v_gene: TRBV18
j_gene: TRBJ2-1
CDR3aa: CASSPGLAGDNEQFF

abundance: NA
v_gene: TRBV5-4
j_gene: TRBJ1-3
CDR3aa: CASSPRQGAGGNTIYF